This TCR beta chain was captured in a study of CD8+CD57+ T cells in acquired aplastic anemia. It was genomic DNA that served as the template for profiling TCR beta VDJ and CDR3. TCRdb reprocessed the reads via MiXCR and lists one record per CDR3 protein. The sample includes about 110,000 distinct CDR3 sequences, approximately 48% of them seen just once. Study-wide findings and caveats: Controls did not differ significantly from patients in CD8+ Simpson's diversity.

Of note for this clonotype: Its specificity is unknown.

Germline loops: CDR1 LNHDA, CDR2 SQIVND (reference sequence). CDR3 length: 14 amino acids. Trimming cost V 6 bases and J 6 bases, with 15 bases left between them. Sequencing was performed on sorted CD4+, CD8+, or CD8+CD57+ T cells (not recorded which) from PBMCs. This receptor was taken from a human donor in good health, serving as a control. The gene calls are TRBV19 and TRBJ1-5; the D gene is possibly TRBD1 (5 bases). CDR3 sequence reads: CASRIDSGPQPQHF. Written as DNA, the CDR3 is TGTGCCAGTAGAATTGACAGCGGCCCTCAGCCCCAGCATTTT.